The 2 T cell receptor beta chains listed next were all sequenced from one sample in a study of spatial heterogeneity in lung cancer. The study, taken as a whole, reports: One measure, the expanded intratumoral alpha and beta TCR count, tracked tumor mutation counts.

Stated time point: sample taken at primary tumor resection. No antigen has been identified for these receptors. Each CDR3 protein gets one entry after TCRdb re-called the 5' RACE reads with MiXCR. The repertoire holds about 2,700 distinct CDR3 sequences, about 5% seen once, with 18% in the top ten. This material consisted of lung tumor tissue, taken at surgery. All receptors derive from a male donor with early-stage non-small cell lung cancer.

This clonotype was seen many times. The chain carries TRBV27 and TRBJ1-5, with 8 bases identical to TRBD1. The CDR3 is 19 residues long. V lost 5 bases and J lost 1; bases outside the gene matches: 16. Germline V CDR1 and CDR2: MNHEY, SMNVEV (reference sequence). CDR3 nucleotide sequence: TGTGCCAGCAGTGCCGAGCCCCCGGACAGGGAGAGAAGCAATCAGCCCCAGCATTTT. It is translated as CASSAEPPDRERSNQPQHF.

This chain uses TRBV5-1 with TRBJ2-2; the D gene is possibly TRBD2 (6 bases). The CDR3 has 14 amino acids. The germline gives CDR1 SGHRS, CDR2 YFSETQ. V was trimmed by 0 bases and J by 5 bases, leaving 8 bases between them. CDR3 sequence reads: CASSLARGTGELFF. Here the CDR3 DNA reads TGCGCCAGCAGCTTGGCCCGGGGGACCGGGGAGCTGTTTTTT.